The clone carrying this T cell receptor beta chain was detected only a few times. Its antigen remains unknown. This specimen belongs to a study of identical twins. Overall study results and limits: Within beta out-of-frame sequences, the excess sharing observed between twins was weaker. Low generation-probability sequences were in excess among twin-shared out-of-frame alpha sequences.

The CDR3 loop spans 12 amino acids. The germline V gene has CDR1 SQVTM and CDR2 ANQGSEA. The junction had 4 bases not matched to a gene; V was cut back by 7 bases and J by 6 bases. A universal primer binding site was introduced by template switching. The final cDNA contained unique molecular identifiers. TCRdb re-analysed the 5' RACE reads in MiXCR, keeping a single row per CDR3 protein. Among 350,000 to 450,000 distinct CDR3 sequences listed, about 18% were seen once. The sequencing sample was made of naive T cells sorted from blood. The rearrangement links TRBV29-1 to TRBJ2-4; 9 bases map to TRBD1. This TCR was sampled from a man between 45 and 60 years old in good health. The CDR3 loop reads CSAGQGPNIQYF. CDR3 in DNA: TGCAGCGCAGGACAGGGGCCAAACATTCAGTACTTC.